This T cell receptor (beta chain) was captured in a study of blood T cell repertoires in COVID-19. Study as a whole: The origin of the acute and convalescent COVID-19 samples was the United States, Italy and Spain.

TCRdb's copy holds only in-frame clones and misses some; the assay was immunoSEQ multiplex PCR. The sample has some 230,000 clones, about 80% seen once; the top ten hold about 1.3%. V was cut by 5 bases and J by 6 bases, with 18 bases left in between. CDR3 length: 15 residues. Germline V CDR1 and CDR2: ENHRY, SYGVKD. In this sample, this clone turned up a few times. Study members were between about 18 and 100 years old and lived in some 26 US regions. Sequenced sample: PBMCs or T cells enriched from blood (not recorded which). The chain uses TRBV10-3 and TRBJ2-3; a possible D gene is TRBD2 (5 bases). The sequence was obtained from a woman between 40 and 50 years old with acute COVID-19. The CDR3 sequence: CAISQTGLGSDTQYF. The CDR3 DNA is TGTGCCATCAGTCAGACCGGACTGGGGTCCGATACGCAGTATTTT.